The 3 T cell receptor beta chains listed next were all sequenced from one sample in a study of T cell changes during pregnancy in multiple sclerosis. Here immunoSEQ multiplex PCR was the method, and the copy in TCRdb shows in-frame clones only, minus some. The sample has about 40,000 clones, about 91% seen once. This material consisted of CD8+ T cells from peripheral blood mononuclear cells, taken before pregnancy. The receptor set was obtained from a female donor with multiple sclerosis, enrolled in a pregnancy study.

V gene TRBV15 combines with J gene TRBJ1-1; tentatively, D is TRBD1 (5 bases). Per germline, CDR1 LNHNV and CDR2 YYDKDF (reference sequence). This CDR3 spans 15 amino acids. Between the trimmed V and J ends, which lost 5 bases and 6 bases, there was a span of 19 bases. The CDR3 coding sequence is TGTGCCACCAGCCCGGGTACAGGAAACGTCCCTGAAGCTTTCTTT. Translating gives CATSPGTGNVPEAFF.

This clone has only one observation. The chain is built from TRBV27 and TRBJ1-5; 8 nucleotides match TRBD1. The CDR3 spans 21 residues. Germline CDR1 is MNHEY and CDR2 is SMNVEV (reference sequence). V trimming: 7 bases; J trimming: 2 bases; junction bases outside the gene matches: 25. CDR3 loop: CASIPGGKKDRGDIGNQPQHF. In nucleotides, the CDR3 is TGTGCCAGCATCCCCGGGGGAAAAAAAGACAGGGGAGATATTGGCAATCAGCCCCAGCATTTT.

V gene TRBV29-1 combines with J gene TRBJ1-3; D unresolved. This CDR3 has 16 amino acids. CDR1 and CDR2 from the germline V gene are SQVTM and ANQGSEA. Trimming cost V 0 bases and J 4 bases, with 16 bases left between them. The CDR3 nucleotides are TGCAGCGTTGAAGATGACTCGCTAATCGAGGGAAACACCATATATTTT. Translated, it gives CSVEDDSLIEGNTIYF. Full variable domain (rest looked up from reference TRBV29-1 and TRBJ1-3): SAVISQKPSRDICQRGTSLTIQCQVDSQVTMMFWYRQQPGQSLTLIATANQGSEATYESGFVIDKFPISRPNLTFSTLTVSNMSPEDSSIYLCSVEDDSLIEGNTIYFGEGSWLTVV.